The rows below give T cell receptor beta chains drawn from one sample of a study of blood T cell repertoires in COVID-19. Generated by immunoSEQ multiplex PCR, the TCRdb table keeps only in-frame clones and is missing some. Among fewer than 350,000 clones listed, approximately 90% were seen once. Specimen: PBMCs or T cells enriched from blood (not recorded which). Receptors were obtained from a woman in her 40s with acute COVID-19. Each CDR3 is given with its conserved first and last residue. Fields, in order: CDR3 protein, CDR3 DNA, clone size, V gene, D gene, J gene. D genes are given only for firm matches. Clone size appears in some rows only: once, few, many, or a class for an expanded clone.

CDR3aa: CASTPGTGHQPQHF
CDR3nt: TGTGCCAGCACCCCCGGGACAGGACATCAGCCCCAGCATTTT
abundance: .
v_gene: TRBV6-5
d_gene: TRBD1
j_gene: TRBJ1-5

CDR3aa: CASSQLGGYGYTF
CDR3nt: TGTGCCAGCAGCCAACTAGGGGGCTATGGCTACACCTTC
abundance: .
v_gene: TRBV28
d_gene: .
j_gene: TRBJ1-2

CDR3aa: CASSLTGEAGYTEAFF
CDR3nt: TGTGCCAGCAGCCTTACAGGGGAGGCAGGGTACACTGAAGCTTTCTTT
abundance: .
v_gene: TRBV5-5
d_gene: TRBD1
j_gene: TRBJ1-1

CDR3aa: CASRHSRTVNYGYTF
CDR3nt: TGTGCCAGCAGACACTCCCGGACAGTTAACTATGGCTACACCTTC
abundance: .
v_gene: TRBV6-6
d_gene: .
j_gene: TRBJ1-2

CDR3aa: CASSPGTGDKLFF
CDR3nt: TGTGCCAGCTCACCAGGGACAGGGGACAAACTGTTTTTT
abundance: .
v_gene: TRBV18
d_gene: TRBD1
j_gene: TRBJ1-4

CDR3aa: CAPARRELEQYF
CDR3nt: TGTGCCCCAGCCAGGAGGGAGCTCGAGCAGTACTTC
abundance: .
v_gene: TRBV24-1
d_gene: .
j_gene: TRBJ2-7

CDR3aa: CASTDSGTANYGYTF
CDR3nt: TGTGCCAGCACCGATAGTGGAACAGCTAACTATGGCTACACCTTC
abundance: .
v_gene: TRBV25-1
d_gene: .
j_gene: TRBJ1-2

CDR3aa: CASSRDSQSYEQYF
CDR3nt: TGTGCCAGCAGCCGGGACAGTCAAAGCTACGAGCAGTACTTC
abundance: .
v_gene: TRBV7-9
d_gene: TRBD1
j_gene: TRBJ2-7

CDR3aa: CAWRAVGQGPKEQYF
CDR3nt: TGTGCCTGGAGGGCTGTAGGACAGGGGCCAAAGGAGCAGTACTTC
abundance: .
v_gene: TRBV30
d_gene: TRBD1
j_gene: TRBJ2-7

CDR3aa: CACGSYEQYF
CDR3nt: TGTGCCTGCGGCTCCTACGAGCAGTACTTC
abundance: .
v_gene: TRBV28
d_gene: .
j_gene: TRBJ2-7

CDR3aa: CASSIVGRDQPQHF
CDR3nt: TGTGCCAGTAGTATAGTAGGCAGGGATCAGCCCCAGCATTTT
abundance: .
v_gene: TRBV19
d_gene: .
j_gene: TRBJ1-5

CDR3aa: CASSTTLAGATDTQYF
CDR3nt: TGCGCCAGCAGCACCACACTAGCGGGGGCCACAGATACGCAGTATTTT
abundance: .
v_gene: TRBV5-1
d_gene: TRBD2
j_gene: TRBJ2-3

CDR3aa: CASYPGTQTYEQYF
CDR3nt: TGTGCCAGCTACCCCGGGACACAAACCTACGAGCAGTACTTC
abundance: .
v_gene: TRBV28
d_gene: .
j_gene: TRBJ2-7

CDR3aa: CASGLVVGSGRAGGKWGLDNEQFF
CDR3nt: TGTGCTAGTGGTTTGGTAGTCGGGAGCGGGAGGGCCGGGGGAAAGTGGGGTCTTGACAATGAGCAGTTCTTC
abundance: once
v_gene: TRBV12-5
d_gene: TRBD2
j_gene: TRBJ2-1

CDR3aa: CATSDSRRQPQHF
CDR3nt: TGTGCCACCAGTGATTCCCGGCGGCAGCCCCAGCATTTT
abundance: once
v_gene: TRBV24-1
d_gene: .
j_gene: TRBJ1-5

CDR3aa: CASSQDVAATDTQYF
CDR3nt: TGTGCCAGCAGCCAAGATGTAGCGGCCACAGATACGCAGTATTTT
abundance: once
v_gene: TRBV14
d_gene: .
j_gene: TRBJ2-3

CDR3aa: CASSPQASANTGELFF
CDR3nt: TGTGCCAGCAGCCCACAGGCTTCCGCGAACACCGGGGAGCTGTTTTTT
abundance: .
v_gene: TRBV7-3
d_gene: .
j_gene: TRBJ2-2

CDR3aa: CASSEEGQGREQYF
CDR3nt: TGTGCCAGCAGTGAGGAGGGACAGGGGAGAGAGCAGTACTTC
abundance: .
v_gene: TRBV2
d_gene: TRBD1
j_gene: TRBJ2-7

CDR3aa: CASQNYRNTEAFF
CDR3nt: TGTGCCAGTCAAAATTACAGGAACACTGAAGCTTTCTTT
abundance: .
v_gene: TRBV19
d_gene: .
j_gene: TRBJ1-1

CDR3aa: CASSSLGGENTEAFF
CDR3nt: TGTGCCAGCAGCTCACTGGGGGGGGAGAACACTGAAGCTTTCTTT
abundance: once
v_gene: TRBV11-3
d_gene: .
j_gene: TRBJ1-1

CDR3aa: CASSHGQLNTEAFF
CDR3nt: TGTGCCAGCAGCCATGGGCAGTTGAACACTGAAGCTTTCTTT
abundance: .
v_gene: TRBV4-2
d_gene: .
j_gene: TRBJ1-1

CDR3aa: CASSLTGRDTQYF
CDR3nt: TGCGCCAGCAGCTTAACGGGAAGAGATACGCAGTATTTT
abundance: .
v_gene: TRBV5-1
d_gene: .
j_gene: TRBJ2-3

CDR3aa: CASSLGLQNYGYTF
CDR3nt: TGTGCCAGCAGCTTGGGACTGCAAAACTATGGCTACACCTTC
abundance: .
v_gene: TRBV5-4
d_gene: .
j_gene: TRBJ1-2

CDR3aa: CASSDRTSGYNEQFF
CDR3nt: TGTGCCAGCAGCGATCGGACTAGCGGGTACAATGAGCAGTTCTTC
abundance: .
v_gene: TRBV7-9
d_gene: TRBD2
j_gene: TRBJ2-1

CDR3aa: CASSEGGSGGSYEQYF
CDR3nt: TGTGCCAGCAGTGAAGGAGGTAGCGGGGGCTCCTACGAGCAGTACTTC
abundance: .
v_gene: TRBV2
d_gene: TRBD2
j_gene: TRBJ2-7

CDR3aa: CASSQGQGGVLYGYTF
CDR3nt: TGTGCCAGCAGCCAAGGACAGGGCGGCGTTCTCTATGGCTACACCTTC
abundance: .
v_gene: TRBV14
d_gene: TRBD1
j_gene: TRBJ1-2

CDR3aa: CASSAITGGRSSQETQYF
CDR3nt: TGTGCCAGTAGTGCTATTACAGGGGGCCGATCATCACAAGAGACCCAGTACTTC
abundance: .
v_gene: TRBV19
d_gene: TRBD1
j_gene: TRBJ2-5

CDR3aa: CASSHSASGGANEQFF
CDR3nt: TGTGCCAGCAGCCACAGCGCTAGCGGGGGGGCCAATGAGCAGTTCTTC
abundance: .
v_gene: TRBV7-2
d_gene: TRBD2
j_gene: TRBJ2-1

CDR3aa: CASSSGLAGAYGSQETQYF
CDR3nt: TGCGCCAGCAGCTCCGGACTAGCGGGGGCATACGGATCCCAAGAGACCCAGTACTTC
abundance: .
v_gene: TRBV5-1
d_gene: TRBD2
j_gene: TRBJ2-5

CDR3aa: CASSQHRDQETQYF
CDR3nt: TGCGCCAGCAGCCAACACAGGGACCAAGAGACCCAGTACTTC
abundance: .
v_gene: TRBV4-1
d_gene: .
j_gene: TRBJ2-5

CDR3aa: CASSLAPGGDTEAFF
CDR3nt: TGTGCCAGCAGCTTAGCGCCAGGCGGGGACACTGAAGCTTTCTTT
abundance: .
v_gene: TRBV7-6
d_gene: .
j_gene: TRBJ1-1

CDR3aa: CATSRGAGTRIYEQYF
CDR3nt: TGTGCCACCAGCAGAGGGGCGGGGACTAGGATCTACGAGCAGTACTTC
abundance: .
v_gene: TRBV15
d_gene: TRBD2
j_gene: TRBJ2-7

CDR3aa: CASSVGGAYGYTF
CDR3nt: TGTGCCAGCAGTGTAGGAGGGGCCTATGGCTACACCTTC
abundance: .
v_gene: TRBV2
d_gene: .
j_gene: TRBJ1-2

CDR3aa: CASSPISDTEAFF
CDR3nt: TGTGCCAGCTCACCAATATCGGACACTGAAGCTTTCTTT
abundance: once
v_gene: TRBV18
d_gene: .
j_gene: TRBJ1-1

CDR3aa: CASSETRSASPLHF
CDR3nt: TGTGCCAGCAGTGAAACGCGTTCCGCAAGCCCCCTCCACTTT
abundance: once
v_gene: TRBV2
d_gene: .
j_gene: TRBJ1-6

CDR3aa: CASSEGTSGGTDTQYF
CDR3nt: TGTGCCAGCAGCGAAGGGACTAGCGGGGGGACAGATACGCAGTATTTT
abundance: once
v_gene: TRBV11-2
d_gene: TRBD2
j_gene: TRBJ2-3

CDR3aa: CASSQDLDRGEQYF
CDR3nt: TGTGCCAGCAGCCAAGACCTGGACAGGGGCGAGCAGTACTTC
abundance: few
v_gene: TRBV3-1/TRBV3-2
d_gene: TRBD1
j_gene: TRBJ2-7

CDR3aa: CASAGWGYGYTF
CDR3nt: TGTGCCAGTGCAGGGTGGGGCTATGGCTACACCTTC
abundance: .
v_gene: TRBV6-5
d_gene: .
j_gene: TRBJ1-2

CDR3aa: CATHKQGSNQPQHF
CDR3nt: TGTGCCACCCACAAACAGGGGTCAAATCAGCCCCAGCATTTT
abundance: .
v_gene: TRBV15
d_gene: TRBD1
j_gene: TRBJ1-5

CDR3aa: CASSPQEGGTEAFF
CDR3nt: TGTGCCAGCAGTCCACAGGAAGGGGGCACTGAAGCTTTCTTT
abundance: .
v_gene: TRBV28
d_gene: .
j_gene: TRBJ1-1

CDR3aa: CASTVQPGLATYEQYF
CDR3nt: TGTGCCAGCACCGTTCAACCGGGACTAGCCACCTACGAGCAGTACTTC
abundance: once
v_gene: TRBV7-2
d_gene: TRBD2
j_gene: TRBJ2-7

CDR3aa: CASSHSGQGNEKLFF
CDR3nt: TGCGCCAGCAGCCACTCTGGACAGGGAAATGAAAAACTGTTTTTT
abundance: few
v_gene: TRBV4-3
d_gene: TRBD1
j_gene: TRBJ1-4

CDR3aa: CASSLEGVGTGELFF
CDR3nt: TGTGCCAGCAGTTTAGAAGGGGTAGGGACCGGGGAGCTGTTTTTT
abundance: .
v_gene: TRBV27
d_gene: .
j_gene: TRBJ2-2

CDR3aa: CASSHQGYEQYF
CDR3nt: TGTGCCAGCAGCCACCAGGGCTACGAGCAGTACTTC
abundance: .
v_gene: TRBV14
d_gene: .
j_gene: TRBJ2-7

CDR3aa: CASSRPYEGGGTEAFF
CDR3nt: TGTGCCAGCAGCCGCCCCTATGAGGGTGGAGGAACTGAAGCTTTCTTT
abundance: .
v_gene: TRBV5-4
d_gene: .
j_gene: TRBJ1-1

CDR3aa: CASSRGQGNNSPLHF
CDR3nt: TGCGCCAGCAGCCGCGGACAGGGGAATAATTCACCCCTCCACTTT
abundance: .
v_gene: TRBV4-1
d_gene: TRBD1
j_gene: TRBJ1-6

CDR3aa: CASSPGGTGKNTEAFF
CDR3nt: TGTGCCAGCAGCCCTGGCGGGACAGGGAAGAACACTGAAGCTTTCTTT
abundance: .
v_gene: TRBV7-2
d_gene: TRBD1
j_gene: TRBJ1-1

CDR3aa: CASSPNPGSRGAYKAFF
CDR3nt: TGTGCCAGTAGTCCAAACCCCGGAAGTCGGGGGGCCTACAAAGCTTTCTTT
abundance: .
v_gene: TRBV19
d_gene: .
j_gene: TRBJ1-1

CDR3aa: CASSLDPRGLSYEQYF
CDR3nt: TGTGCCAGCAGCTTAGATCCCAGGGGGCTCTCCTACGAGCAGTACTTC
abundance: .
v_gene: TRBV7-2
d_gene: TRBD1
j_gene: TRBJ2-7

CDR3aa: CASSNNEQYF
CDR3nt: TGTGCCAGCAGTAACAACGAGCAGTACTTC
abundance: .
v_gene: TRBV6-5
d_gene: .
j_gene: TRBJ2-7

CDR3aa: CASTETVPEQYF
CDR3nt: TGTGCCAGCACCGAAACAGTTCCCGAGCAGTACTTC
abundance: .
v_gene: TRBV2
d_gene: .
j_gene: TRBJ2-7

CDR3aa: CASSSHRDGTEAFF
CDR3nt: TGTGCCAGCAGCTCACACAGGGATGGGACTGAAGCTTTCTTT
abundance: .
v_gene: TRBV21-1
d_gene: .
j_gene: TRBJ1-1